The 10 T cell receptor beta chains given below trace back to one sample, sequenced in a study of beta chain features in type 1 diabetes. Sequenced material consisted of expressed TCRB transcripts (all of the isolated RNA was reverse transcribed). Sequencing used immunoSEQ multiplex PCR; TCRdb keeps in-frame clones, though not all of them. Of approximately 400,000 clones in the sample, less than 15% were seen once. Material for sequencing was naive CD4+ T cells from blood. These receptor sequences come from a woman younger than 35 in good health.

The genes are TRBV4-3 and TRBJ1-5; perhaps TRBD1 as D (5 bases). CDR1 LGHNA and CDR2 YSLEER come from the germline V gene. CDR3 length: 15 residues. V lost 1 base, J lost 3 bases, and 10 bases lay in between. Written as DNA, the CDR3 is TGCGCCAGCAGCCAAGTACGGGGGTACAATCAGCCCCAGCATTTT. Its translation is CASSQVRGYNQPQHF.

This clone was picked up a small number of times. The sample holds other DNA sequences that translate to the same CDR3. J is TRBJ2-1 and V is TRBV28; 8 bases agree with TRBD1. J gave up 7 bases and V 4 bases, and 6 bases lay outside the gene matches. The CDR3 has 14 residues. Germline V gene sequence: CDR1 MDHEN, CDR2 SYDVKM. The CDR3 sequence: CASSSGQGPNEQFF. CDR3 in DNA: TGTGCCAGCAGTTCCGGACAGGGACCAAATGAGCAGTTCTTC.

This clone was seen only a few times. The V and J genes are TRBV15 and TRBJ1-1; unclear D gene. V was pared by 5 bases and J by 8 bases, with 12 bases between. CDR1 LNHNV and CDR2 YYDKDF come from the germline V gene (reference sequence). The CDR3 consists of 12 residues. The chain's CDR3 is CATSRGPPEAFF. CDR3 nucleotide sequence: TGTGCCACCAGCCGAGGGCCGCCCGAAGCTTTCTTT.

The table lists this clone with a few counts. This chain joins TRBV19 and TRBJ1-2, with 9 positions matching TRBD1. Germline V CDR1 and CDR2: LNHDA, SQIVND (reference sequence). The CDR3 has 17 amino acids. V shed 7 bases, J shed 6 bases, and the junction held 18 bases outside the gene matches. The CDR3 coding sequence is TGTGCCAGTACCTCTTTTGGAGTGACAGGGGGGATCGATGGCTACACCTTC. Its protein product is CASTSFGVTGGIDGYTF.

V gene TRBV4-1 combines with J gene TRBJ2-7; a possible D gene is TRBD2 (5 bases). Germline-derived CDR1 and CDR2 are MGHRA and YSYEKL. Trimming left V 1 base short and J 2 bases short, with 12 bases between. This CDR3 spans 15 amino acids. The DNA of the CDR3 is TGCGCCAGCAGCCAAGTCAGCGGACTTACCTACGAGCAGTACTTC. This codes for CASSQVSGLTYEQYF.

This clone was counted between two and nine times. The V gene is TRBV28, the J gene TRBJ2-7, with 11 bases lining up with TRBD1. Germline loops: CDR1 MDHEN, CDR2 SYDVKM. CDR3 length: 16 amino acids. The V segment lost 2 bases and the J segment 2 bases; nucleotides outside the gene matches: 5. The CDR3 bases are TGTGCCAGCAGTTTAGGGGGGACAGGGGGAGCCTACGAGCAGTACTTC. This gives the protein CASSLGGTGGAYEQYF.

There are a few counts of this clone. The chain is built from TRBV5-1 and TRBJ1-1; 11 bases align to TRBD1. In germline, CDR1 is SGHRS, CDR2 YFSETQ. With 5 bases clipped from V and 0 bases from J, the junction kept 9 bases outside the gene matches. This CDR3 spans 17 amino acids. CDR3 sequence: CASRNRDRGNLNTEAFF. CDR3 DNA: TGCGCCAGCAGGAACCGGGACAGGGGGAACCTGAACACTGAAGCTTTCTTT.

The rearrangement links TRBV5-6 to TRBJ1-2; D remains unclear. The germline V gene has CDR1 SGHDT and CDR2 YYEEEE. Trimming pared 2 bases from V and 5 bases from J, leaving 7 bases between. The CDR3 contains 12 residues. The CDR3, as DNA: TGTGCCAGCAGCTTATCAGTATATGGCTACACCTTC. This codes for CASSLSVYGYTF. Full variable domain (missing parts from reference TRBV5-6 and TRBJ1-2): DAGVTQSPTHLIKTRGQQVTLRCSPKSGHDTVSWYQQALGQGPQFIFQYYEEEERQRGNFPDRFSGHQFPNYSSELNVNALLLGDSALYLCASSLSVYGYTFGSGTRLTVV.

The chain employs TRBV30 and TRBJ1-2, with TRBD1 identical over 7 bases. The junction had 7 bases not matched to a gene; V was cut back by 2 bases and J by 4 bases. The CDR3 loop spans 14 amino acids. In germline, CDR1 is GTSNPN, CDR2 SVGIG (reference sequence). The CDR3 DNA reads TGTGCCTGGAGTCTACGAGACAGGGCCTATGGCTACACCTTC. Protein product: CAWSLRDRAYGYTF.

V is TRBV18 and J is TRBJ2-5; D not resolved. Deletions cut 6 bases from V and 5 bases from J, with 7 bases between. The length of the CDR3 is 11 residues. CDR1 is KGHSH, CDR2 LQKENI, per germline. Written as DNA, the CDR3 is TGTGCCAGCTCGCACGGGGAGACCCAGTACTTC. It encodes CASSHGETQYF.